One and the same sample provided the 22 T cell receptor beta chains below, sequenced in a study of yellow fever vaccine responses in identical twins. TCRdb analysed the RT-PCR reads with MiXCR anew, one entry per CDR3 protein. The data show 30,000 to 40,000 distinct CDR3 sequences, with 45% to 65% seen just once and 4.5% to 5% held by the top ten. The source was T cells from blood (PBMCs), unsorted or a sorted subset (not recorded which), collected before or after yellow fever vaccination (not recorded which). The receptors originated from a woman between 18 and 30 years old who received the yellow fever vaccine.

This chain links TRBV29-1 with TRBJ1-1; a weak D match, TRBD1 (6 bases). The CDR3 consists of 13 residues. From germline, CDR1 is SQVTM and CDR2 ANQGSEA. The ends were cut back, 6 bases at V and 4 bases at J, with 15 bases in the middle. Written as DNA, the CDR3 is TGCAGCGTCTATACTTCAGGGGCCACTGAAGCTTTCTTT. Its protein is CSVYTSGATEAFF.

The rearrangement links TRBV5-6 to TRBJ2-1; D uncertain. Germline V CDR1 and CDR2: SGHDT, YYEEEE. This CDR3 has 13 residues. V lost 3 bases and J lost 9, with 13 bases in between. The chain's CDR3 is CASSSGSSPEQFF. The DNA of the CDR3 is TGTGCCAGCAGCTCCGGATCTTCCCCTGAGCAGTTCTTC.

The rearrangement joins TRBV11-3 to TRBJ2-2; weak D call: TRBD1 (6 bases). The CDR3 has 13 amino acids. Germline CDR1 is SGHNT and CDR2 is YENEEA. Trimming removed 4 bases at V and 8 bases at J, with 11 bases between. The CDR3 coding sequence is TGTGCCAGCAGCTCTGGGGGCTTTGGGGAGCTGTTTTTT. Amino acids: CASSSGGFGELFF.

The chain employs TRBV20-1 and TRBJ2-7, with D possibly being TRBD1 or TRBD2 (5 bases each). CDR1 and CDR2 from the germline V gene are DFQATT and SNEGSKA (reference sequence). The CDR3 runs 13 residues. V lost 5 bases, J lost 1 base, and 12 bases lay in between. CDR3 in DNA: TGCAGTGCTGGGGACCCACCTTCCTACGAGCAGTACTTC. Amino acids: CSAGDPPSYEQYF.

CDR3 DNA: TGTGCCAGCAGCTTGAGGGGGGGCGAGACAGATACGCAGTATTTT. It yields the protein CASSLRGGETDTQYF. The V and J genes are TRBV5-4 and TRBJ2-3; tentatively, D is TRBD2 (7 bases). The germline V gene encodes CDR1 SGHNT and CDR2 YYREEE (reference sequence). The length of the CDR3 is 15 residues. The ends were cut back, 1 base at V and 3 bases at J, with 12 bases in the middle. Using reference TRBV5-4 and TRBJ2-3 for the parts outside the CDR3, the full variable domain is ETGVTQSPTHLIKTRGQQVTLRCSSQSGHNTVSWYQQALGQGPQFIFQYYREEENGRGNFPPRFSGLQFPNYSSELNVNALELDDSALYLCASSLRGGETDTQYFGPGTRLTVL.

This rearrangement joins TRBV2 to TRBJ2-2, with D hard to call. Trimming removed 1 base at V and 4 bases at J, with 10 bases between. CDR1 SNHLY and CDR2 FYNNEI come from the germline V gene. This CDR3 region has 15 residues. CDR3 residues: CASSEGWATTGELFF. CDR3 sequence (DNA): TGTGCCAGCAGTGAAGGATGGGCTACCACCGGGGAGCTGTTTTTT.

This chain connects TRBV15 to TRBJ2-1, with 9 bases that match TRBD1. CDR3 length: 15 amino acids. Germline V gene sequence: CDR1 LNHNV, CDR2 YYDKDF (reference sequence). The ends lost 2 bases at V and 3 bases at J; junction bases unmatched: 2. DNA for the CDR3: TGTGCCACCAGCAGACGACAGGGGGTCTACAATGAGCAGTTCTTC. Residues: CATSRRQGVYNEQFF. The full variable domain, completed using reference TRBV15 and TRBJ2-1, is DAMVIQNPRYQVTQFGKPVTLSCSQTLNHNVMYWYQQKSSQAPKLLFHYYDKDFNNEADTPDNFQSRRPNTSFCFLDIRSPGLGDTAMYLCATSRRQGVYNEQFFGPGTRLTVL.

V is TRBV2 and J is TRBJ2-2; no clear D. The germline V gene has CDR1 SNHLY and CDR2 FYNNEI. This CDR3 has 11 amino acids. The ends were cut back, 11 bases at V and 3 bases at J, with 7 bases in the middle. This chain's CDR3 is CAGRYTGELFF. In nucleotides, the CDR3 is TGTGCCGGACGATACACCGGGGAGCTGTTTTTT. Supplemented by reference TRBV2 and TRBJ2-2, the full variable domain reads EPEVTQTPSHQVTQMGQEVILRCVPISNHLYFYWYRQILGQKVEFLVSFYNNEISEKSEIFDDQFSVERPDGSNFTLKIRSTKLEDSAMYFCAGRYTGELFFGEGSRLTVL.

The V and J genes are TRBV20-1 and TRBJ2-1; TRBD1 agrees at 9 bases. This CDR3 is built from 15 residues. The ends lost 6 bases at V and 5 bases at J; junction bases unmatched: 11. In germline, CDR1 is DFQATT, CDR2 SNEGSKA (reference sequence). The CDR3 DNA follows: TGCAGTGCCGCACTAACAGGGGGCGGGAACAATGAGCAGTTCTTC. It translates to CSAALTGGGNNEQFF.

V and J are TRBV19 and TRBJ1-1; D is ambiguous. This CDR3 is built from 14 residues. V dropped 3 bases and J dropped 2 bases, with 10 bases sitting between them. Germline assignment: CDR1 LNHDA and CDR2 SQIVND (reference sequence). The CDR3 is CASSMYGSNTEAFF. CDR3 in DNA: TGTGCCAGTAGTATGTACGGCAGCAACACTGAAGCTTTCTTT.

This clonotype was recorded only once. The rearrangement uses TRBV6-1 and TRBJ2-7; unclear D gene. The CDR3 sequence is 13 residues long. V shed 6 bases and J shed 0 bases, with 9 bases lying between them. Germline CDR1 reads MNHNS; CDR2 reads SASEGT. DNA of the CDR3: TGTGCCAGCAGCCCGACGGGCTCCTACGAGCAGTACTTC. This encodes CASSPTGSYEQYF.

This chain links TRBV19 with TRBJ1-1, with D perhaps TRBD1 (5 bases). The V gene lost 5 bases and the J gene lost 0 bases, with 16 bases spanning the gap. CDR1 LNHDA and CDR2 SQIVND come from the germline V gene (reference sequence). CDR3 length: 16 residues. CDR3 DNA: TGTGCCAGTAGTCTCCTCCCCGACAGCATGAACACTGAAGCTTTCTTT. Translated: CASSLLPDSMNTEAFF.

V usage is TRBV24-1 and J usage is TRBJ2-7; D might be TRBD2 (5 bases). CDR3 size: 15 residues. Per the germline V gene, CDR1 is KGHDR and CDR2 is SFDVKD. V dropped 3 bases and J dropped 1 base, with 12 bases sitting between them. The CDR3 region is CATSDRLAGSYEQYF. The CDR3 nucleotides read TGTGCCACCAGTGATCGGCTAGCTGGTTCCTACGAGCAGTACTTC.

The V call is TRBV23-1, the J call TRBJ2-3, with D possibly being TRBD1 (6 bases). TRBV23-1 is labeled an ORF, and its function is uncertain. The CDR3 runs 14 residues. With 7 bases removed from V and 6 bases from J, the gap between germline ends came to 17 bases. The CDR3 spells CASTPGTKADTQYF. The CDR3 nucleotides are TGCGCCAGCACCCCGGGGACAAAGGCCGATACGCAGTATTTT.

This chain uses TRBV10-3 with TRBJ2-1; D remains ambiguous. Germline CDR1 ENHRY, CDR2 SYGVKD. Trimming pared 0 bases from V and 9 bases from J, leaving 6 bases between. CDR3 length: 12 amino acids. This chain's CDR3 is CAISESELEQFF. The CDR3, as DNA: TGTGCCATCAGTGAGTCGGAGCTTGAGCAGTTCTTC.

In its sample, this clonotype was seen a few times. V is TRBV2 and J is TRBJ1-1; D gene unclear. Looked up from germline, CDR1 is SNHLY and CDR2 is FYNNEI. The CDR3 has 14 residues. The V gene lost 8 bases and the J gene lost 5 bases, with 18 bases spanning the gap. CDR3 residues: CASPRGRGDTEAFF. The CDR3 DNA is TGTGCCAGCCCCCGTGGACGGGGAGATACTGAAGCTTTCTTT.

This chain's CDR3 is CASNAESGNQPQHF. DNA of the CDR3: TGTGCCAGTAATGCCGAGAGCGGTAATCAGCCCCAGCATTTT. This chain connects TRBV19 to TRBJ1-5; the D is unclear. The CDR3 has 14 amino acids. CDR1 LNHDA and CDR2 SQIVND come from the germline V gene (reference sequence). Trimming removed 7 bases from V and 4 bases from J, with 14 bases in between.

This clonotype has a handful of counts. This rearrangement joins TRBV5-1 to TRBJ2-5, with 12 bases that match TRBD2. The CDR3 sequence is 15 residues long. Looked up from germline, CDR1 is SGHRS and CDR2 is YFSETQ. V shed 6 bases, J shed 2 bases, and the junction held 5 bases outside the gene matches. The CDR3 nucleotides are TGCGCCAGCACCTCCGGGACTAGCGGGCAAGAGACCCAGTACTTC. It specifies CASTSGTSGQETQYF. The complete variable domain, with remaining parts taken from reference TRBV5-1 and TRBJ2-5, reads KAGVTQTPRYLIKTRGQQVTLSCSPISGHRSVSWYQQTPGQGLQFLFEYFSETQRNKGNFPGRFSGRQFSNSRSEMNVSTLELGDSALYLCASTSGTSGQETQYFGPGTRLLVL.

The chain joins TRBV3-1 to TRBJ1-3; D is unresolved. CDR1 and CDR2 from the germline V gene are LGHDT and YNNKEL (reference sequence). V was trimmed by 4 bases and J by 9 bases, leaving 10 bases between them. This CDR3 spans 12 amino acids. DNA for the CDR3: TGTGCCAGCAGCCTACGGACTGGCACCATATATTTT. It yields the protein CASSLRTGTIYF.

CDR3 in DNA: TGTGCCAGCAGTATACAGGGGGTCTTGAACACTGAAGCTTTCTTT. This translates into CASSIQGVLNTEAFF. The chain is built from TRBV2 and TRBJ1-1, with 8 bases that match TRBD1. The germline V gene encodes CDR1 SNHLY and CDR2 FYNNEI. Trimming at V came to 5 bases and at J to 0 bases, leaving 5 bases not matched to a gene. This CDR3 has 15 residues.

The rearrangement joins TRBV7-3 to TRBJ2-1; 7 nucleotides agree with TRBD2. The CDR3 is made up of 15 amino acids. V shed 1 base, J shed 3 bases, and the junction held 3 bases outside the gene matches. Germline lookup yields CDR1 SGHTA and CDR2 FQGTGA. DNA for the CDR3: TGTGCCAGCAGCTTAAGGCTAGCGGACTACAATGAGCAGTTCTTC. Translating gives CASSLRLADYNEQFF.

V and J are TRBV2 and TRBJ1-1, with TRBD1 as a possible D gene (5 bases). Germline CDR1 and CDR2: SNHLY and FYNNEI. The CDR3 spans 11 residues. The V and J ends lost 11 bases and 3 bases respectively, with 10 bases between them. Here the CDR3 DNA reads TGTGCCCCCACAGGCTACACTGAAGCTTTCTTT. The encoded protein is CAPTGYTEAFF.